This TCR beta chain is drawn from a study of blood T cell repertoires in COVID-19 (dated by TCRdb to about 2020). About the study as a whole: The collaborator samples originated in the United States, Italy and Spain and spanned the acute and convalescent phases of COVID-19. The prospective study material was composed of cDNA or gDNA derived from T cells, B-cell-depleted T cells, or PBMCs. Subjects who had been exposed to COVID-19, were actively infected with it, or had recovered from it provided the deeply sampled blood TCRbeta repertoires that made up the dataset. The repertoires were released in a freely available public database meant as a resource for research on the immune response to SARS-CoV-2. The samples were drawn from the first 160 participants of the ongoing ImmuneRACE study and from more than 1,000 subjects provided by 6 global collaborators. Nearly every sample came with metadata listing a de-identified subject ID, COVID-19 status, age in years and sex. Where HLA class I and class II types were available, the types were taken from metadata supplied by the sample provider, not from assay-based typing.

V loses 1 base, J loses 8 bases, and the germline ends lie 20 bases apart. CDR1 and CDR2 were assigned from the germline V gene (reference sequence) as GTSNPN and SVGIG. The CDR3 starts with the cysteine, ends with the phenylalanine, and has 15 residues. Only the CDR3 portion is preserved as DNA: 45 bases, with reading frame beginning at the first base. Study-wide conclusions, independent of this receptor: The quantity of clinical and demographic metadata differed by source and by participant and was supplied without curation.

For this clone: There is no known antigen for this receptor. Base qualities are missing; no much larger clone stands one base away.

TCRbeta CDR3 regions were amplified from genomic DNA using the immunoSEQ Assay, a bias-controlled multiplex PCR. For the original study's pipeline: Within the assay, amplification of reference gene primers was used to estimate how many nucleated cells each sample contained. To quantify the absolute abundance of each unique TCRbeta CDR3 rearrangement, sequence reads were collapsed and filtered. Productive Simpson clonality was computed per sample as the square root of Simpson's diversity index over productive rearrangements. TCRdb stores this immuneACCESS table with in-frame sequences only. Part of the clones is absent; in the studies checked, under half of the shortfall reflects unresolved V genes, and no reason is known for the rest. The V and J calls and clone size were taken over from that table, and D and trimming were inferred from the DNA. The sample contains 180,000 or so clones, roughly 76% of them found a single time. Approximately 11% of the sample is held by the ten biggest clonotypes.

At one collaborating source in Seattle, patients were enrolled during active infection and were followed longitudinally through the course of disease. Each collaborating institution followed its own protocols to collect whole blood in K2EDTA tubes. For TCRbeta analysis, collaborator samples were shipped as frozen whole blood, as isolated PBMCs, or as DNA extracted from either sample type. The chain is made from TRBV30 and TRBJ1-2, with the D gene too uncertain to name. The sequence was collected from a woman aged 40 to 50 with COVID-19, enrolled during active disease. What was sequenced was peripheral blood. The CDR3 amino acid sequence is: CAWSALDSESGGYTF. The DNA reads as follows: TGTGCCTGGAGTGCCCTAGATTCAGAATCGGGGGGCTACACCTTC.